Below, 21 T cell receptor beta chains from the same sample are listed, as sequenced in a study of shared clonotypes between healthy human individuals. Sequencing used immunoSEQ multiplex PCR; TCRdb keeps in-frame clones, though not all of them. The table has roughly 480,000 clones, around 80% seen once. Specimen: PBMCs. These receptors all come from a woman between 40 and 55 years old in good health. Some clones in this sample may be carry-over from other donors' samples.

The chain uses TRBV5-1 and TRBJ2-4; no reliable D call. CDR1 and CDR2 (germline): SGHRS, YFSETQ. V was pared by 0 bases and J by 10 bases, with 14 bases between. This CDR3 has 14 residues. The CDR3 DNA reads TGCGCCAGCAGCTTGGAGGGCCCTACATTGATTCAGTACTTC. Amino acid sequence: CASSLEGPTLIQYF.

V and J are TRBV28 and TRBJ2-7; D possibly matches TRBD1 or TRBD2 (6 bases each). This CDR3 comprises 13 residues. Per the germline V gene, CDR1 is MDHEN and CDR2 is SYDVKM. With 10 bases removed from V and 5 bases from J, the gap between germline ends came to 18 bases. CDR3: CATRGGGRNEQYF. CDR3 DNA: TGTGCCACCCGCGGTGGGGGGCGTAACGAGCAGTACTTC.

This clone was seen a single time. J is TRBJ2-3 and V is TRBV29-1; D assignment may be TRBD1 or TRBD2 (6 bases each). Trimming shortened V by 4 bases and J by 6 bases, and 14 bases separated the two germline ends. The V gene's germline CDR1 is SQVTM and CDR2 ANQGSEA. This CDR3 spans 13 amino acids. The CDR3 bases are TGCAGCGTTGCGGCCGGGGGCCATGATACGCAGTATTTT. Translated: CSVAAGGHDTQYF.

This chain links TRBV7-2 with TRBJ1-3; no clear D gene. Germline CDR1 is SGHTA and CDR2 is FQGNSA. V was cut by 0 bases and J by 2 bases, with 5 bases left in between. This CDR3 comprises 14 residues. CDR3 loop: CASSLAGTGNTIYF. The CDR3 DNA is TGTGCCAGCAGCTTAGCCGGAACTGGAAACACCATATATTTT.

The rearrangement links TRBV19 to TRBJ2-7; a possible D gene is TRBD2 (7 bases). Trimming stripped 5 bases from V and 0 bases from J, with 14 bases between. Germline CDR1 reads LNHDA; CDR2 reads SQIVND (reference sequence). This CDR3 spans 15 amino acids. CDR3 bases: TGTGCCAGTAGTGGACAGACGGGAGGCTCCTACGAGCAGTACTTC. It codes for CASSGQTGGSYEQYF. Combining the CDR3 with reference TRBV19 and TRBJ2-7 gives the whole variable domain DGGITQSPKYLFRKEGQNVTLSCEQNLNHDAMYWYRQDPGQGLRLIYYSQIVNDFQKGDIAEGYSVSREKKESFPLTVTSAQKNPTAFYLCASSGQTGGSYEQYFGPGTRLTVT.

This chain connects TRBV7-2 to TRBJ1-2; no firm D call. CDR3 length equals 15 residues. Germline V lookup: CDR1 SGHTA, CDR2 FQGNSA. Trimming stripped 1 base from V and 7 bases from J, with 16 bases between. The CDR3 sequence: CASSLGPGLSFGYTF. In DNA, the CDR3 is TGTGCCAGCAGCTTAGGTCCGGGGTTGAGTTTTGGCTACACCTTC.

The chain joins TRBV10-2 to TRBJ2-1; unclear D gene. Trimming removed 7 bases from V and 3 bases from J, with 13 bases in between. This CDR3 spans 14 amino acids. Germline CDR1 WSHSY, CDR2 SAAADI. CDR3 DNA sequence: TGCGCCAGCAAGGGTACCAGCAGCTACAATGAGCAGTTCTTC. Encoded protein: CASKGTSSYNEQFF.

V gene TRBV19 combines with J gene TRBJ1-5, with D perhaps matching TRBD1 (6 bases). The CDR3 loop spans 16 amino acids. Trimming removed 5 bases at V and 7 bases at J, with 21 bases between. Germline CDR1 LNHDA, CDR2 SQIVND (reference sequence). The CDR3: CASSATWTVKRQPQHF. For the CDR3, the DNA is TGTGCCAGTAGTGCCACTTGGACAGTTAAGCGGCAGCCCCAGCATTTT.

The V gene is TRBV7-6, the J gene TRBJ2-7, with 7 nucleotides matching TRBD1. The V segment lost 5 bases and the J segment 4 bases; nucleotides outside the gene matches: 11. The CDR3 covers 15 residues. Germline CDR1 is SGHVS and CDR2 is FNYEAQ. The CDR3 spells CASSRDRDPGYEQYF. CDR3 coding DNA: TGTGCCAGCAGCCGCGACAGGGACCCGGGGTACGAGCAGTACTTC. The whole variable domain, filled in from reference TRBV7-6 and TRBJ2-7, reads GAGVSQSPRYKVTKRGQDVALRCDPISGHVSLYWYRQALGQGPEFLTYFNYEAQQDKSGLPNDRFSAERPEGSISTLTIQRTEQRDSAMYRCASSRDRDPGYEQYFGPGTRLTVT.

This sequence joins TRBV7-6 and TRBJ2-3; maybe TRBD2 (5 bases). CDR3 length: 15 residues. In germline, CDR1 is SGHVS, CDR2 FNYEAQ. The ends were cut back, 1 base at V and 3 bases at J, with 11 bases in the middle. DNA for the CDR3: TGTGCCAGCAGCTTAGGGTTGAGGGAAACAGATACGCAGTATTTT. This encodes CASSLGLRETDTQYF.

The chain has TRBV30 and TRBJ2-5, with D possibly being TRBD1 (9 bases). The CDR3 runs 13 residues. The germline V gene encodes CDR1 GTSNPN and CDR2 SVGIG (reference sequence). V shed 5 bases and J shed 5 bases, with 15 bases lying between them. The CDR3 sequence is CAWERGTGETQYF. The CDR3, as DNA: TGTGCCTGGGAGCGGGGGACAGGGGAGACCCAGTACTTC.

The V call is TRBV6-1, the J call TRBJ2-7; D is tentatively TRBD1 or TRBD2 (6 bases each). This CDR3 is built from 15 residues. The V gene's germline CDR1 is MNHNS and CDR2 SASEGT. V lost 0 bases and J 3 bases, leaving 12 bases between the germline ends. This CDR3 is CASSEAQEGGYEQYF. Here the CDR3 DNA reads TGTGCCAGCAGTGAAGCACAGGAGGGGGGCTACGAGCAGTACTTC.

The chain couples TRBV2 to TRBJ2-7; D remains unclear. Germline CDR1 and CDR2: SNHLY and FYNNEI. The V gene lost 4 bases and the J gene lost 1 base, with 5 bases spanning the gap. The CDR3 spans 12 residues. This CDR3 reads CASSAGSYEQYF. DNA of the CDR3: TGTGCCAGCAGTGCTGGGTCCTACGAGCAGTACTTC.

This sequence joins TRBV13 and TRBJ1-3, with no clear D. The CDR3 has 15 residues. Germline V gene sequence: CDR1 PRHDT, CDR2 FYEKMQ (reference sequence). V lost 2 bases and J 0 bases, leaving 8 bases between the germline ends. CDR3 residues: CASSLRHSSGNTIYF. CDR3 bases: TGTGCCAGCAGCTTACGGCACAGCTCTGGAAACACCATATATTTT.

CDR3 sequence reads: CASSSGGLAGGYNEQFF. Here the CDR3 DNA reads TGTGCCAGCAGCTCCGGGGGACTAGCGGGAGGGTACAATGAGCAGTTCTTC. The genes are TRBV5-4 and TRBJ2-1; 16 bases match TRBD2. The CDR3 totals 17 residues. Per the germline V gene, CDR1 is SGHNT and CDR2 is YYREEE (reference sequence). The V segment lost 3 bases and the J segment 4 bases; nucleotides outside the gene matches: 4. Drawing the rest from reference TRBV5-4 and TRBJ2-1, the complete variable domain is ETGVTQSPTHLIKTRGQQVTLRCSSQSGHNTVSWYQQALGQGPQFIFQYYREEENGRGNFPPRFSGLQFPNYSSELNVNALELDDSALYLCASSSGGLAGGYNEQFFGPGTRLTVL.

The V call is TRBV11-3, the J call TRBJ1-1; the D is unclear. The CDR3 has 13 residues. Trimming stripped 4 bases from V and 4 bases from J, with 10 bases between. Germline CDR1 is SGHNT and CDR2 is YENEEA. CDR3 loop: CASSSEESTEAFF. DNA of the CDR3: TGTGCCAGCAGCTCGGAGGAGAGCACTGAAGCTTTCTTT. Full variable domain (missing parts from reference TRBV11-3 and TRBJ1-1): EAGVVQSPRYKIIEKKQPVAFWCNPISGHNTLYWYLQNLGQGPELLIRYENEEAVDDSQLPKDRFSAERLKGVDSTLKIQPAELGDSAVYLCASSSEESTEAFFGQGTRLTVV.

The V call is TRBV20-1, the J call TRBJ2-7; a weak D match, TRBD2 (6 bases). The CDR3 runs to 11 residues. The V gene lost 7 bases and the J gene lost 3 bases, with 10 bases spanning the gap. CDR1 is DFQATT, CDR2 SNEGSKA, per germline (reference sequence). The CDR3 spells CSVEGSYEQYF. CDR3 in DNA: TGCAGTGTGGAGGGAAGCTACGAGCAGTACTTC.

The chain combines TRBV11-2 with TRBJ2-5; D unclear. Per the germline V gene, CDR1 is SGHAT and CDR2 is FQNNGV. V shed 5 bases and J shed 2 bases, with 12 bases lying between them. The CDR3 runs 14 residues. The CDR3 DNA follows: TGTGCCAGCAGCCTACGACCGAGACAAGAGACCCAGTACTTC. The encoded protein is CASSLRPRQETQYF.

The genes are TRBV19 and TRBJ2-1, with D perhaps matching TRBD1 (5 bases). Germline CDR1 is LNHDA and CDR2 is SQIVND (reference sequence). The V end lost 11 bases, the J end lost 15 bases, and 20 bases lay between the germline ends. The CDR3 has 11 residues. The CDR3, as DNA: TGTGCCGCCTCAACAGGATCCCCCCTGTTCTTC. It is translated as CAASTGSPLFF.

CDR3 region: CATSRDLRSPGGNEQFF. CDR3 in DNA: TGTGCCACCAGCAGAGATCTAAGGTCACCCGGTGGGAATGAGCAGTTCTTC. J is TRBJ2-1 and V is TRBV15; D is undetermined. V dropped 0 bases and J dropped 7 bases, with 19 bases sitting between them. CDR3 size: 17 residues. Germline V lookup: CDR1 LNHNV, CDR2 YYDKDF (reference sequence). Combining the CDR3 with reference TRBV15 and TRBJ2-1 gives the whole variable domain DAMVIQNPRYQVTQFGKPVTLSCSQTLNHNVMYWYQQKSSQAPKLLFHYYDKDFNNEADTPDNFQSRRPNTSFCFLDIRSPGLGDTAMYLCATSRDLRSPGGNEQFFGPGTRLTVL.

V usage is TRBV6-5 and J usage is TRBJ2-5; the D is unclear. The CDR3 spans 12 residues. V shed 11 bases and J shed 3 bases, with 13 bases lying between them. CDR1 and CDR2 (germline): MNHEY, SVGAGI. This chain's CDR3 is CAAGRAEETQYF. CDR3 bases: TGTGCCGCCGGTAGAGCCGAAGAGACCCAGTACTTC.